These T cell receptor beta chains were read from a single sample in a study of shared clonotypes between healthy human individuals. Repertoires were generated with immunoSEQ multiplex PCR, while TCRdb's copy carries only in-frame clones and drops some. Found here are some 1,100,000 clones, about 80% of them singletons; the top ten hold more than 0.5%. What was sequenced was memory CD4+ T cells from PBMCs. The receptor source for this set is a man between 18 and 35 years old in good health. Some clones in this sample may be carry-over from other donors' samples. CDR3s include the opening cysteine and the closing phenylalanine or tryptophan. The D gene is left open where the match is weak. Size tells how often a clone was seen (once, few, many) or the class of an expanded clone, and some rows leave it out.

J gene: TRBJ1-1
CDR3 length: 14
clone size: once
D gene: NA
V gene: TRBV28
CDR3 DNA: TGTGCCAGCAGTTTGGGAAGGGGGGCACGAGAAGCTTTCTTT
CDR3 protein: CASSLGRGAREAFF

J gene: TRBJ2-1
CDR3 length: 14
clone size: NA
D gene: NA
V gene: TRBV5-4
CDR3 DNA: TGTGCCAGCAGCTTGGTGGCGGCCCACAATGAGCAGTTCTTC
CDR3 protein: CASSLVAAHNEQFF

J gene: TRBJ2-7
CDR3 length: 15
clone size: NA
D gene: TRBD2
V gene: TRBV5-6
CDR3 DNA: TGTGCCAGCAGCGAATTGGGACTAGTTAACTACGAGCAGTACTTC
CDR3 protein: CASSELGLVNYEQYF

J gene: TRBJ2-2
CDR3 length: 16
clone size: NA
D gene: TRBD1
V gene: TRBV5-6
CDR3 DNA: TGTGCCAGCAGCCTTTTCCGGGACAGGGATACCGGGGAGCTGTTTTTT
CDR3 protein: CASSLFRDRDTGELFF

J gene: TRBJ2-2
CDR3 length: 16
clone size: NA
D gene: TRBD1
V gene: TRBV5-5
CDR3 DNA: TGTGCCAGCAGCTTCCGGCAGGGGGCAAACACCGGGGAGCTGTTTTTT
CDR3 protein: CASSFRQGANTGELFF

J gene: TRBJ2-1
CDR3 length: 13
clone size: few
D gene: NA
V gene: TRBV6-5
CDR3 DNA: TGTGCCAGCAGTTATCCTTCCACAGGGGAGCAGTTCTTC
CDR3 protein: CASSYPSTGEQFF

J gene: TRBJ2-1
CDR3 length: 12
clone size: NA
D gene: NA
V gene: TRBV5-4
CDR3 DNA: TGTGCCCTGGGGCAGGGTCGCAATGAGCAGTTCTTC
CDR3 protein: CALGQGRNEQFF

J gene: TRBJ1-2
CDR3 length: 13
clone size: NA
D gene: TRBD1
V gene: TRBV30
CDR3 DNA: TGTGCCGGGAAAACAGGGGGCGACTATGGCTACACCTTC
CDR3 protein: CAGKTGGDYGYTF

J gene: TRBJ2-1
CDR3 length: 14
clone size: once
D gene: TRBD1
V gene: TRBV7-2
CDR3 DNA: TGTGCCAGCAGCTTAGTACAGGGGGGCAATGAGCAGTTCTTC
CDR3 protein: CASSLVQGGNEQFF

J gene: TRBJ2-1
CDR3 length: 12
clone size: NA
D gene: NA
V gene: TRBV6-1
CDR3 DNA: TGTGCCAGCAGTGGAGGGGGAAATGAGCAGTTCTTC
CDR3 protein: CASSGGGNEQFF

J gene: TRBJ2-7
CDR3 length: 15
clone size: NA
D gene: TRBD1
V gene: TRBV9
CDR3 DNA: TGTGCCAGCAGCGTAGCGACGGGACAGGGGTACGAGCAGTACTTC
CDR3 protein: CASSVATGQGYEQYF

J gene: TRBJ2-1
CDR3 length: 14
clone size: NA
D gene: TRBD1
V gene: TRBV9
CDR3 DNA: TGTGCCAGCAGCGCTCGACAGGGGGCGAATGAGCAGTTCTTC
CDR3 protein: CASSARQGANEQFF

J gene: TRBJ2-5
CDR3 length: 16
clone size: NA
D gene: NA
V gene: TRBV4-2
CDR3 DNA: TGTGCCAGCAGCCAAGCTACGGGGGTACCTGAAGAGACCCAGTACTTC
CDR3 protein: CASSQATGVPEETQYF

J gene: TRBJ2-2
CDR3 length: 14
clone size: NA
D gene: NA
V gene: TRBV6-4
CDR3 DNA: TGTGCCAGCAAATGGCGGGCGAACACCGGGGAGCTGTTTTTT
CDR3 protein: CASKWRANTGELFF

J gene: TRBJ1-5
CDR3 length: 18
clone size: NA
D gene: NA
V gene: TRBV27
CDR3 DNA: TGTGCCAGCAGCCTTTTCTACGGAGTCCAAAATAGCAATCAGCCCCAGCATTTT
CDR3 protein: CASSLFYGVQNSNQPQHF

J gene: TRBJ1-2
CDR3 length: 17
clone size: few
D gene: TRBD1
V gene: TRBV27
CDR3 DNA: TGTGCCAGCAGTTTATTGTCCAGGGGGGCCGAAGGCTATGGCTACACCTTC
CDR3 protein: CASSLLSRGAEGYGYTF

J gene: TRBJ1-2
CDR3 length: 13
clone size: NA
D gene: TRBD1
V gene: TRBV28
CDR3 DNA: TGTGCCAGCAGTTTGGGCAGGGGGCATGGCTACACCTTC
CDR3 protein: CASSLGRGHGYTF

J gene: TRBJ1-2
CDR3 length: 14
clone size: few
D gene: TRBD1
V gene: TRBV6-5
CDR3 DNA: TGTGCCAGCAGCCGGGACAGGGCTAACTATGGCTACACCTTC
CDR3 protein: CASSRDRANYGYTF

J gene: TRBJ1-1
CDR3 length: 14
clone size: many
D gene: NA
V gene: TRBV5-4
CDR3 DNA: TGTGCCAGCAGCACCTTCCGGAAGAACACTGAAGCTTTCTTT
CDR3 protein: CASSTFRKNTEAFF

J gene: TRBJ1-5
CDR3 length: 14
clone size: NA
D gene: NA
V gene: TRBV28
CDR3 DNA: TGTGCCAGCAGTTCGGTATATAGCAATCAGCCCCAGCATTTT
CDR3 protein: CASSSVYSNQPQHF

J gene: TRBJ1-2
CDR3 length: 14
clone size: NA
D gene: NA
V gene: TRBV6-1
CDR3 DNA: TGTGCCAGCAGTTCATTAAAAGCTAACTATGGCTACACCTTC
CDR3 protein: CASSSLKANYGYTF

J gene: TRBJ2-7
CDR3 length: 12
clone size: NA
D gene: NA
V gene: TRBV4-2
CDR3 DNA: TGTGCCAGCAGCCAAGGGTCCTACGAGCAGTACTTC
CDR3 protein: CASSQGSYEQYF

J gene: TRBJ1-1
CDR3 length: 13
clone size: NA
D gene: NA
V gene: TRBV6-6
CDR3 DNA: TGTGCCAGCAGTTACCGACAGGACCGTGAAGCTTTCTTT
CDR3 protein: CASSYRQDREAFF

J gene: TRBJ2-7
CDR3 length: 14
clone size: once
D gene: NA
V gene: TRBV5-1
CDR3 DNA: TGCGCCAGCAGCTTGAGGGTTAGCTCCTACGAGCAGTACTTC
CDR3 protein: CASSLRVSSYEQYF

J gene: TRBJ2-1
CDR3 length: 16
clone size: NA
D gene: NA
V gene: TRBV11-2
CDR3 DNA: TGTGCCAGCAGCTTATTGCGTGGGAGTAAGGACAATGAGCAGTTCTTC
CDR3 protein: CASSLLRGSKDNEQFF

J gene: TRBJ2-2
CDR3 length: 16
clone size: NA
D gene: TRBD1
V gene: TRBV25-1
CDR3 DNA: TGTGCCAGCAGTGAAGCCGGGACAGGGAACACCGGGGAGCTGTTTTTT
CDR3 protein: CASSEAGTGNTGELFF

J gene: TRBJ2-1
CDR3 length: 15
clone size: NA
D gene: NA
V gene: TRBV10-3
CDR3 DNA: TGTGCCATCAGTGAGAGGGGCGTCGGGTACAATGAGCAGTTCTTC
CDR3 protein: CAISERGVGYNEQFF

J gene: TRBJ1-1
CDR3 length: 16
clone size: few
D gene: TRBD1
V gene: TRBV18
CDR3 DNA: TGTGCCAGCTCACCGGGACAGGGGGTTGGATGGACTGAAGCTTTCTTT
CDR3 protein: CASSPGQGVGWTEAFF

J gene: TRBJ1-5
CDR3 length: 12
clone size: NA
D gene: NA
V gene: TRBV28
CDR3 DNA: TGTGCCAGCAGTTTGTTCAGCCAGCCCCAGCATTTT
CDR3 protein: CASSLFSQPQHF

J gene: TRBJ1-3
CDR3 length: 16
clone size: NA
D gene: NA
V gene: TRBV6-5
CDR3 DNA: TGTGCCAGCAGTTATTCAAGGACGACTATCACCAACACCATATATTTT
CDR3 protein: CASSYSRTTITNTIYF

J gene: TRBJ1-1
CDR3 length: 14
clone size: NA
D gene: NA
V gene: TRBV7-8
CDR3 DNA: TGTGCCAGCAGCTTGGGGGGGATGAACACTGAAGCTTTCTTT
CDR3 protein: CASSLGGMNTEAFF

J gene: TRBJ1-5
CDR3 length: 18
clone size: once
D gene: NA
V gene: TRBV15
CDR3 DNA: TGTGCCACCAGCAGATCCTCAGGGTTATACGAAGACAATCAGCCCCAGCATTTT
CDR3 protein: CATSRSSGLYEDNQPQHF

J gene: TRBJ2-2
CDR3 length: 16
clone size: NA
D gene: NA
V gene: TRBV4-2
CDR3 DNA: TGTGCCAGCAGCCAAGTGTTCGCGGAACACGCCGGGGAGCTGTTTTTT
CDR3 protein: CASSQVFAEHAGELFF

J gene: TRBJ1-4
CDR3 length: 15
clone size: NA
D gene: NA
V gene: TRBV7-2
CDR3 DNA: TGTGCCAGCAGCTTAGTTGGGACCGTAGCAGAAAAACTGTTTTTT
CDR3 protein: CASSLVGTVAEKLFF

J gene: TRBJ1-3
CDR3 length: 18
clone size: NA
D gene: TRBD1
V gene: TRBV28
CDR3 DNA: TGTGCCAGCAGTTTATTCCGGGCCGGGCAGGGGGGTGGAAACACCATATATTTT
CDR3 protein: CASSLFRAGQGGGNTIYF

J gene: TRBJ2-7
CDR3 length: 15
clone size: NA
D gene: TRBD1
V gene: TRBV7-9
CDR3 DNA: TGTGCCAGCAGCTTAGGCCCGGACAGGGGCTACGAGCAGTACTTC
CDR3 protein: CASSLGPDRGYEQYF

J gene: TRBJ2-2
CDR3 length: 13
clone size: few
D gene: NA
V gene: TRBV19
CDR3 DNA: TGTGCCAGTAGTTCCCCCAACACCGGGGAGCTGTTTTTT
CDR3 protein: CASSSPNTGELFF

J gene: TRBJ1-2
CDR3 length: 14
clone size: NA
D gene: NA
V gene: TRBV29-1
CDR3 DNA: TGCAGCGTTGTGGGGCAGGGAGTTAACTATGGCTACACCTTC
CDR3 protein: CSVVGQGVNYGYTF

J gene: TRBJ1-2
CDR3 length: 15
clone size: NA
D gene: NA
V gene: TRBV21-1
CDR3 DNA: TGTGCCAGCAGCAAAGCGATCGAGGACCTTGGTTCACGCAACTTC
CDR3 protein: CASSKAIEDLGSRNF

J gene: TRBJ2-7
CDR3 length: 16
clone size: NA
D gene: TRBD1
V gene: TRBV7-3
CDR3 DNA: TGTGCCAGCAGCCGGACAGGGGGCCCCACATCCTACGAGCAGTACTTC
CDR3 protein: CASSRTGGPTSYEQYF

J gene: TRBJ1-2
CDR3 length: 16
clone size: NA
D gene: TRBD1
V gene: TRBV7-9
CDR3 DNA: TGTGCCAGCAGCCGATACCAAGGACAGGGTTTGAATGGCTACACCTTC
CDR3 protein: CASSRYQGQGLNGYTF

J gene: TRBJ2-1
CDR3 length: 17
clone size: NA
D gene: TRBD2
V gene: TRBV5-1
CDR3 DNA: TGCGCCAGCAGCAATCCGTCTCTAGCGGGAGCATTCAATGAGCAGTTCTTC
CDR3 protein: CASSNPSLAGAFNEQFF

J gene: TRBJ1-1
CDR3 length: 11
clone size: NA
D gene: NA
V gene: TRBV20-1
CDR3 DNA: TGCAGTGCCCCGGACCACACTGAAGCTTTCTTT
CDR3 protein: CSAPDHTEAFF

J gene: TRBJ2-4
CDR3 length: 16
clone size: NA
D gene: TRBD2
V gene: TRBV19
CDR3 DNA: TGTGCCAGTAGTATCCCAGACTCTAGCGGGAGGAACATTCAGTACTTC
CDR3 protein: CASSIPDSSGRNIQYF

J gene: TRBJ2-1
CDR3 length: 14
clone size: NA
D gene: TRBD2
V gene: TRBV7-9
CDR3 DNA: TGTGCCAGCAGCTTACTAGCGGGAGTGAATGAGCAGTTCTTC
CDR3 protein: CASSLLAGVNEQFF

J gene: TRBJ2-7
CDR3 length: 12
clone size: few
D gene: NA
V gene: TRBV29-1
CDR3 DNA: TGCAGCGCGAAGTCCTGGTCCTACGAGCAGTACTTC
CDR3 protein: CSAKSWSYEQYF